The entry that follows covers one T cell receptor (beta chain) sequence. Its antigen is currently unknown. PCR was performed using 60 Vbeta and 13 Jbeta primers. Produced via immunoSEQ multiplex PCR; TCRdb's table is partial and in-frame only. In the table there are roughly 150,000 clones, roughly 80% of which are singletons. The data were obtained in a study of cytomegalovirus exposure and HLA in healthy donors. Findings and limits, study-wide: CMV serostatus alone was available as immune exposure information.

CDR3 length equals 14 residues. From germline, CDR1 is MGHRA and CDR2 YSYEKL. The V gene end was trimmed by 3 bases and the J gene end by 3 bases; junction bases not matched to a gene: 5. The sample taken for sequencing was PBMCs. The V and J genes are TRBV4-1 and TRBJ2-7; 7 nucleotides align to TRBD1. The clonotype was recovered from a male donor in good health and CMV-seropositive. CDR3 region: CASSQGNRGYEQYF. The CDR3 coding sequence is TGCGCCAGCAGCCAGGGCAACAGGGGCTACGAGCAGTACTTC.